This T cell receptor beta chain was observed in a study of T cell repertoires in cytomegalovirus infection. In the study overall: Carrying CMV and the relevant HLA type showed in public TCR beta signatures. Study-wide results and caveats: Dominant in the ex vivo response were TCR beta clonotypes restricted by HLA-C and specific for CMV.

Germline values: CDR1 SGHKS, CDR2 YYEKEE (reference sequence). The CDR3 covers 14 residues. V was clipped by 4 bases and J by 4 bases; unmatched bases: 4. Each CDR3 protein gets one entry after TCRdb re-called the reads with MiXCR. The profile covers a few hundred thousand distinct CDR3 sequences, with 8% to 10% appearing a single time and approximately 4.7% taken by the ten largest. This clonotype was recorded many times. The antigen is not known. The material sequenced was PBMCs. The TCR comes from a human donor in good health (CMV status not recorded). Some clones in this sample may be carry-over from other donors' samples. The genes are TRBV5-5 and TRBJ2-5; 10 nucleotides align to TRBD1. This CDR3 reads CASSLGQGVETQYF. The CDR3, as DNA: TGTGCCAGCAGCCTTGGACAGGGGGTAGAGACCCAGTACTTC.